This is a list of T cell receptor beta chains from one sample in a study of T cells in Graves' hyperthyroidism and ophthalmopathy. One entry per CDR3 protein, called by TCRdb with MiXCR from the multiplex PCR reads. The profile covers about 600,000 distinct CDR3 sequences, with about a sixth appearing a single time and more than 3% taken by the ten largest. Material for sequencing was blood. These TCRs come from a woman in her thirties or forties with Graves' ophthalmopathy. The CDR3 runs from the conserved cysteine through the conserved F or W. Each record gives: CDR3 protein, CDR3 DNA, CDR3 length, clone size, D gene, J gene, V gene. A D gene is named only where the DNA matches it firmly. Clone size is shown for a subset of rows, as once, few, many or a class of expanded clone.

CASSPRQGAGTEAFF TGTGCCAGCTCACCTCGACAGGGGGCTGGAACTGAAGCTTTCTTT 15 many TRBD1 TRBJ1-1 TRBV18
CASSLGRGGEQFF TGCGCCAGCAGCTTGGGCCGGGGGGGTGAGCAGTTCTTC 13 NA TRBD2 TRBJ2-1 TRBV5-1
CASSQARGGETQYF TGTGCCAGCAGCCAAGCTAGGGGAGGAGAGACCCAGTACTTC 14 few NA TRBJ2-5 TRBV14
CASSGRGGFGPQHF TGTGCCAGCTCAGGCCGGGGAGGGTTTGGGCCCCAGCATTTT 14 NA NA TRBJ1-5 TRBV2
CASSLGSGTVPNTGELFF TGTGCCAGCAGCTTAGGGAGTGGGACGGTACCGAACACCGGGGAGCTGTTTTTT 18 NA NA TRBJ2-2 TRBV7-6
CASSSTPGQGAYEQYF TGTGCCAGCAGTTCAACTCCGGGACAGGGGGCTTACGAGCAGTACTTC 16 NA TRBD1 TRBJ2-7 TRBV6-5
CASSPPGADTGELFF TGTGCCAGCTCACCGCCGGGGGCGGACACCGGGGAGCTGTTTTTT 15 NA NA TRBJ2-2 TRBV18
CASIPGSPGLAVRSTDTQYF TGTGCCAGCATCCCAGGCTCCCCGGGACTAGCGGTTCGTAGCACAGATACGCAGTATTTT 20 many TRBD2 TRBJ2-3 TRBV28
CASSAFGTPPNTEAFF TGTGCCAGCAGTGCCTTTGGGACTCCGCCGAACACTGAAGCTTTCTTT 16 few NA TRBJ1-1 TRBV28
CASSYTRPGGTQYF TGTGCCAGCAGTTACACTCGACCGGGGGGAACCCAGTACTTC 14 NA TRBD2 TRBJ2-5 TRBV6-2/TRBV6-3
CASVAQETQYF TGTGCCTCAGTTGCCCAAGAGACCCAGTACTTC 11 few NA TRBJ2-5 TRBV7-9
CAGAGTNTGELFF TGTGCCGGAGCGGGAACGAACACCGGGGAGCTGTTTTTT 13 NA TRBD2 TRBJ2-2 TRBV2
CASSQASGQAYEQYF TGCGCCAGCAGCCAAGCGAGCGGACAGGCCTACGAGCAGTACTTC 15 NA TRBD1 TRBJ2-7 TRBV4-1
CASISGGVRNTIYF TGTGCCAGCATCTCAGGAGGGGTGCGAAACACCATATATTTT 14 NA NA TRBJ1-3 TRBV12-3/TRBV12-4
CASSFARGEDTQYF TGTGCCAGCAGCTTTGCCCGAGGGGAAGATACGCAGTATTTT 14 few NA TRBJ2-3 TRBV7-2
CASSFVSEETQYF TGTGCCAGCAGCTTTGTCTCTGAAGAGACCCAGTACTTC 13 NA NA TRBJ2-5 TRBV12-3/TRBV12-4
CASSFAGGSGYTF TGCGCCAGCAGCTTCGCAGGGGGCAGTGGCTACACCTTC 13 NA TRBD1 TRBJ1-2 TRBV5-1
CSARLAGPNTEAFF TGCAGTGCTAGGCTGGCCGGGCCGAACACTGAAGCTTTCTTT 14 many NA TRBJ1-1 TRBV20-1
CASAPGTGANYGYTF TGTGCCAGCGCGCCCGGGACAGGAGCCAACTATGGCTACACCTTC 15 many TRBD1 TRBJ1-2 TRBV6-2/TRBV6-3
CASSANRGLEEKLFF TGTGCCAGCAGTGCCAACAGGGGTCTAGAGGAAAAACTGTTTTTT 15 many TRBD1 TRBJ1-4 TRBV6-1
CASSERRGGEETQYF TGTGCCAGCAGCGAAAGGAGGGGGGGGGAGGAGACCCAGTACTTC 15 NA NA TRBJ2-5 TRBV11-1
CASSPIAGVSYNEQFF TGTGCCAGCAGCCCAATAGCGGGGGTCTCCTACAATGAGCAGTTCTTC 16 NA TRBD2 TRBJ2-1 TRBV13
CATSKPGQPQHF TGTGCCACCAGCAAACCTGGACAGCCCCAGCATTTT 12 many NA TRBJ1-5 TRBV10-3
CASSEIPAGTTSYEQYF TGTGCCAGCAGTGAAATTCCCGCCGGGACTACCTCCTACGAGCAGTACTTC 17 many TRBD2 TRBJ2-7 TRBV6-1
CASSFGQGATGELFF TGCGCCAGCAGCTTCGGACAGGGGGCCACCGGGGAGCTGTTTTTT 15 NA TRBD1 TRBJ2-2 TRBV5-1
CASSPQGGVTYGYTF TGTGCCAGCAGCCCCCAGGGGGGGGTCACTTATGGCTACACCTTC 15 many TRBD1 TRBJ1-2 TRBV6-1
CASSSWTGKGETQYF TGTGCCAGCAGTTCCTGGACAGGGAAGGGGGAGACCCAGTACTTC 15 NA TRBD1 TRBJ2-5 TRBV6-5
CASSQGQADTQYF TGTGCCAGCAGCCAAGGTCAGGCAGATACGCAGTATTTT 13 many NA TRBJ2-3 TRBV3-1
CASSLVPGAKYNEQFF TGTGCCAGCAGCTTAGTTCCGGGGGCGAAGTACAATGAGCAGTTCTTC 16 NA NA TRBJ2-1 TRBV7-9
CASSPGQGIYNEQFF TGTGCCAGCAGCCCTGGACAGGGGATCTACAATGAGCAGTTCTTC 15 NA TRBD1 TRBJ2-1 TRBV27
CASSSGPAPETQYF TGTGCCAGCTCATCGGGCCCGGCGCCCGAGACCCAGTACTTC 14 many NA TRBJ2-5 TRBV18
CASSEDRFRTDTQYF TGTGCCAGCAGTGAAGACAGGTTTCGCACAGATACGCAGTATTTT 15 many NA TRBJ2-3 TRBV2
CASSLLNRGNEQFF TGCGCCAGCAGCTTGCTGAACAGGGGCAATGAGCAGTTCTTC 14 few TRBD1 TRBJ2-1 TRBV5-1
CASSLQGLISTDTQYF TGTGCCAGCAGCCTACAGGGACTAATTAGCACAGATACGCAGTATTTT 16 NA NA TRBJ2-3 TRBV7-2
CASSPQAGVQQFF TGCGCCAGCAGCCCGCAAGCAGGGGTGCAGCAGTTCTTC 13 NA NA TRBJ2-1 TRBV4-1
CASMKGTGGKDTEAFF TGTGCCAGCATGAAGGGGACAGGGGGAAAGGACACTGAAGCTTTCTTT 16 few TRBD1 TRBJ1-1 TRBV6-2/TRBV6-3
CTSSPRTGGEDGYTF TGTACCAGCTCACCAAGGACAGGGGGCGAAGATGGCTACACCTTC 15 NA TRBD1 TRBJ1-2 TRBV18
CASSRTVGNSNQPQHF TGTGCCAGTAGTAGGACCGTGGGGAATAGCAATCAGCCCCAGCATTTT 16 NA NA TRBJ1-5 TRBV19
CSAVAGEGTDTQYF TGCAGTGCTGTAGCGGGAGAAGGCACAGATACGCAGTATTTT 14 many TRBD2 TRBJ2-3 TRBV20-1
CASSSNSNAETQYF TGTGCCAGCTCATCCAACTCAAACGCAGAGACCCAGTACTTC 14 few NA TRBJ2-5 TRBV18
CASSMGLAGYNEQFF TGTGCCAGCAGCATGGGACTAGCGGGGTACAATGAGCAGTTCTTC 15 many TRBD2 TRBJ2-1 TRBV11-3
CSARVDPRETQYF TGCAGTGCTAGAGTGGACCCTCGTGAGACCCAGTACTTC 13 many NA TRBJ2-5 TRBV20-1
CSARDIVGQPHEQFF TGCAGTGCTAGAGATATAGTGGGACAGCCCCATGAGCAGTTCTTC 15 NA TRBD1 TRBJ2-1 TRBV20-1
CASSWDRYEKLFF TGCGCCAGCAGCTGGGACAGATATGAAAAACTGTTTTTT 13 many TRBD1 TRBJ1-4 TRBV5-1
CASSLYNSHTTDTQYF TGTGCCAGCAGCTTGTACAACTCCCATACCACAGATACGCAGTATTTT 16 many NA TRBJ2-3 TRBV5-5
CASSSREEEADTQYF TGTGCCAGCAGTTCGCGGGAGGAGGAGGCAGATACGCAGTATTTT 15 few TRBD2 TRBJ2-3 TRBV11-3
CASSFSEWQYF TGTGCCAGCAGTTTCTCTGAATGGCAGTACTTC 11 many NA TRBJ2-7 TRBV28
CASSPQGRGEKLFF TGTGCCAGCAGCCCCCAGGGGAGGGGGGAAAAACTGTTTTTT 14 many NA TRBJ1-4 TRBV6-1
CASSYNEGSSGNTIYF TGTGCCAGCAGTTACAATGAGGGGAGCTCTGGAAACACCATATATTTT 16 few NA TRBJ1-3 TRBV6-6
CASSYSMDRGWSPLHF TGTGCCAGCAGTTACTCGATGGACAGGGGTTGGTCACCCCTCCACTTT 16 many TRBD1 TRBJ1-6 TRBV6-8
CASSWGARYNEQFF TGTGCCAGCAGTTGGGGAGCAAGGTACAATGAGCAGTTCTTC 14 many NA TRBJ2-1 TRBV12-3/TRBV12-4
CASSQGGGTSLNEQFF TGTGCCAGCAGCCAAGGTGGAGGGACTAGTCTCAATGAGCAGTTCTTC 16 NA TRBD2 TRBJ2-1 TRBV3-1